Listed here is a single T cell receptor (beta chain). As handled by the study authors: Estimation of nucleated cell counts was performed using reference gene primer amplification. Assay used: immunoSEQ multiplex PCR; TCRdb lists only in-frame clones, some missing. The V and J calls and clone size are taken from that table; D and trimming were inferred from the DNA. This sample has fewer than 80,000 clones, with 80% to 90% found just once. The sample originates from a study of blood T cell repertoires in COVID-19. Study-level information: Sources were T cells, B-cell-depleted T cells, or PBMCs; the material itself was cDNA or gDNA.

The TCR sequence derives from a man older than 75 with COVID-19, enrolled during active disease. Sequencing was performed on peripheral blood.

The CDR3, as DNA: TGTGCCAGCAGTGAATGGGGACAGATGAACACTGAAGCTTTCTTT. Translation gives CASSEWGQMNTEAFF. The chain joins TRBV25-1 to TRBJ1-1, with 7 bases lining up with TRBD1. Germline CDR1 MGHDK, CDR2 SYGVNS. This CDR3 is 15 amino acids long. V lost 1 base to trimming and J lost 0 bases; unmatched junction nucleotides: 2.